The 7 T cell receptor beta chains given below trace back to one sample, sequenced in a study of early T cells in non-severe SARS-CoV-2 infection. TCRdb reanalysed the 5' RACE reads using MiXCR and keeps one entry per CDR3 protein. This sample has 30,000 or so distinct CDR3 sequences, with around 4% found just once. The source material was whole blood. These receptors were taken from an adult who was a healthcare worker with PCR-confirmed SARS-CoV-2 infection or an uninfected control (not recorded which).

This clonotype was observed a few times. This chain uses TRBV7-3 with TRBJ2-1, with TRBD2 matching over 8 bases. J gave up 3 bases and V 5 bases, and 3 bases lay outside the gene matches. Germline loops: CDR1 SGHTA, CDR2 FQGTGA. This CDR3 is 14 amino acids long. Here the CDR3 DNA reads TGTGCCAGCAGCCCTACTAGCGGCTACAATGAGCAGTTCTTC. Translation: CASSPTSGYNEQFF.

This clonotype was detected ten times or more. V gene TRBV7-2 combines with J gene TRBJ2-2; possible D gene TRBD2, 6 bases. The ends were cut back, 5 bases at V and 2 bases at J, with 15 bases in the middle. The CDR3 extends over 16 amino acids. Germline lookup yields CDR1 SGHTA and CDR2 FQGNSA. The CDR3 region is CASSTFPGLNTGELFF. The CDR3 region has the DNA TGTGCCAGCAGCACCTTCCCGGGACTCAACACCGGGGAGCTGTTTTTT.

The V gene is TRBV3-1, the J gene TRBJ2-4, with D possibly being TRBD1 or TRBD2 (5 bases each). Per the germline V gene, CDR1 is LGHDT and CDR2 is YNNKEL (reference sequence). V was clipped by 2 bases and J by 7 bases, with 15 bases between them. There are 15 residues in the CDR3. The CDR3 region is CASSQMSGPGNIQYF. Here the CDR3 DNA reads TGTGCCAGCAGCCAAATGTCGGGGCCAGGGAACATTCAGTACTTC.

This clonotype appeared many times. The chain carries TRBV11-3 and TRBJ1-6; 8 bases match TRBD1. The CDR3 spans 15 residues. From germline, CDR1 is SGHNT and CDR2 YENEEA. V lost 4 bases, J lost 5 bases, and 4 bases stayed unmatched. CDR3 amino acids: CASSYGQGHNSPLHF. For the CDR3, the DNA is TGTGCCAGCAGCTACGGACAGGGTCATAATTCACCCCTCCACTTT.

The table lists this clonotype with many counts. This chain joins TRBV19 and TRBJ2-7, with D perhaps being TRBD1 or TRBD2 (5 bases each). Germline-derived CDR1 and CDR2 are LNHDA and SQIVND (reference sequence). The ends were cut back, 4 bases at V and 5 bases at J, with 18 bases in the middle. The CDR3 is 15 residues long. CDR3 sequence: CASSRRGQGTHEQYF. CDR3 sequence (DNA): TGTGCCAGTAGTAGGCGCGGGCAGGGTACCCACGAGCAGTACTTC.

There are many counts of this clonotype. The chain carries TRBV13 and TRBJ2-1, with D unresolved. This CDR3 comprises 15 residues. CDR1 and CDR2 (germline): PRHDT, FYEKMQ (reference sequence). V was pared by 5 bases and J by 2 bases, with 13 bases between. The CDR3 here is CASSQSYTAYNEQFF. Here the CDR3 DNA reads TGTGCCAGCAGCCAAAGCTACACGGCCTACAATGAGCAGTTCTTC.

This clonotype was recorded at least ten times. J is TRBJ2-3 and V is TRBV6-2 or TRBV6-3; no clear D. Germline assignment: CDR1 MNHEY and CDR2 SVGEGT. V was cut by 2 bases and J by 6 bases, with 3 bases left in between. The CDR3 runs 11 residues. The CDR3 DNA reads as TGTGCCAGCAGTTACAGCGATACGCAGTATTTT. Amino acids: CASSYSDTQYF.